This T cell receptor beta chain was retrieved from a study of T cell changes during pregnancy in multiple sclerosis. Germline-derived CDR1 and CDR2 are MGHRA and YSYEKL. This CDR3 comprises 17 residues. Trimming cost V 8 bases and J 0 bases, with 22 bases left between them. Data came from immunoSEQ multiplex PCR; TCRdb stores just in-frame clones and leaves some out. Seen here are around 57,000 clones, 70% to 90% observed once, and the top ten hold 0.89%. The receptor comes from a female donor in good health, enrolled as a control in a pregnancy study. The specimen comprised peripheral blood, sampled in the first trimester of pregnancy. The chain carries TRBV4-1 and TRBJ1-1; unclear D gene. The CDR3: CASRPGDAKKLNTEAFF. CDR3 sequence (DNA): TGCGCCAGCCGACCGGGAGACGCAAAGAAGCTGAACACTGAAGCTTTCTTT.